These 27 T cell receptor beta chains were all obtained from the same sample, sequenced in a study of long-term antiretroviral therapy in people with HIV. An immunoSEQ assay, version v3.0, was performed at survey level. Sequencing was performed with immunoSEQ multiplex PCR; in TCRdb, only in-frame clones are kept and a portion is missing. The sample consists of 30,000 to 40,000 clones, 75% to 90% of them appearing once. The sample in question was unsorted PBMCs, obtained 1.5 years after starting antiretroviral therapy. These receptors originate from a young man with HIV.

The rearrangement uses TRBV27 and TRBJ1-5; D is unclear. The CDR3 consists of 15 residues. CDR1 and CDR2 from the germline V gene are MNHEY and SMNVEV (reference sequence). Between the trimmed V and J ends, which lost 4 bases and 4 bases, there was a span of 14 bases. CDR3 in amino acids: CASSSEGIPNQPQHF. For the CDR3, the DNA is TGTGCCAGCAGTTCTGAGGGTATCCCTAATCAGCCCCAGCATTTT.

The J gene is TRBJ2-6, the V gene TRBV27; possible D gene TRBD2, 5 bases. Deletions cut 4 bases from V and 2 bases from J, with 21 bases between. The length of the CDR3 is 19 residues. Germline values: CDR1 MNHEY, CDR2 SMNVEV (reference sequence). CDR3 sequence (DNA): TGTGCCAGCAGTTCCACACGGTTTGGTGGTAGCGCTGGGGCCAACGTCCTGACTTTC. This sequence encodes CASSSTRFGGSAGANVLTF.

CDR3 coding DNA: TGTGCCAGCAGCAACAGGGGGGGCGATGAAAAACTGTTTTTT. Protein product: CASSNRGGDEKLFF. V gene TRBV7-9 combines with J gene TRBJ1-4, with TRBD1 matching 8 bases. With V trimmed by 5 bases and J by 6 bases, 5 bases remained unmatched. Germline V gene lookup returns CDR1 SEHNR and CDR2 FQNEAQ (reference sequence). The CDR3 has 14 residues.

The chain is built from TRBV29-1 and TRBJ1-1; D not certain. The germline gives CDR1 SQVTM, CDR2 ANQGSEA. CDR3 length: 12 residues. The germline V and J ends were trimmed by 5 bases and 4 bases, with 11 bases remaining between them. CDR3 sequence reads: CSVYGVGTEAFF. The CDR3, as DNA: TGCAGCGTTTACGGGGTAGGCACTGAAGCTTTCTTT.

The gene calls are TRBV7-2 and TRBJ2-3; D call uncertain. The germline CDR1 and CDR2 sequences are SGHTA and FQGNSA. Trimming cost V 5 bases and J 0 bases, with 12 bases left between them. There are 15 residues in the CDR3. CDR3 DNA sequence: TGTGCCAGCAGCCCGCTAGGACCCAGCACAGATACGCAGTATTTT. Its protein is CASSPLGPSTDTQYF.

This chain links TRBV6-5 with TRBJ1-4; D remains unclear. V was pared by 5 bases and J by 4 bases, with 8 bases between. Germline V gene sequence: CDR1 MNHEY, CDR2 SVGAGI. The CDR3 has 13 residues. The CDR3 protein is CASSTELNEKLFF. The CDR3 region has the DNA TGTGCCAGCAGTACAGAACTTAATGAAAAACTGTTTTTT.

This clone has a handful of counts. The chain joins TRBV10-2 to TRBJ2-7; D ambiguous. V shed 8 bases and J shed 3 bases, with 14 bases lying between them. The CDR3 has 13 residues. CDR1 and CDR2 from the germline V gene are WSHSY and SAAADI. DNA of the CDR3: TGCGCCAGCCGCCCACCTTTGAGCTACGAGCAGTACTTC. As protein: CASRPPLSYEQYF.

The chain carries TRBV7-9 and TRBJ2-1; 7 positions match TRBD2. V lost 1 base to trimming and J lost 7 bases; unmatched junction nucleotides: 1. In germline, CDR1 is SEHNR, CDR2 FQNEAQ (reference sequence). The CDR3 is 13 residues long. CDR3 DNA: TGTGCCAGCAGCTTAGGGGGGGGGAATGAGCAGTTCTTC. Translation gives CASSLGGGNEQFF.

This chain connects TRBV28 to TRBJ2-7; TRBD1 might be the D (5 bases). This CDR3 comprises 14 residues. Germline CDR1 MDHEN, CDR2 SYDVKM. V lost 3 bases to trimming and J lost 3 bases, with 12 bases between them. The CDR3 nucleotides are TGTGCCAGCAGTTTTCAGACAGCTCTCTACGAGCAGTACTTC. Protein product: CASSFQTALYEQYF.

The CDR3 sequence is CASSEGIGYEQYF. The CDR3 nucleotides read TGTGCCAGCAGCGAGGGCATCGGGTACGAGCAGTACTTC. The chain uses TRBV7-9 and TRBJ2-7; a weak D match, TRBD2 (5 bases). CDR3 length equals 13 residues. The germline CDR1 and CDR2 sequences are SEHNR and FQNEAQ (reference sequence). Trimming removed 5 bases at V and 4 bases at J, with 12 bases between.

This CDR3 is CASSRQGGNTDTQYF. The CDR3 DNA is TGCGCCAGCAGCCGTCAGGGAGGTAACACAGATACGCAGTATTTT. The genes are TRBV5-1 and TRBJ2-3, with TRBD2 as a possible D gene (6 bases). V was clipped by 4 bases and J by 2 bases, with 14 bases between them. The CDR3 is made up of 15 amino acids. CDR1 and CDR2 (germline): SGHRS, YFSETQ.

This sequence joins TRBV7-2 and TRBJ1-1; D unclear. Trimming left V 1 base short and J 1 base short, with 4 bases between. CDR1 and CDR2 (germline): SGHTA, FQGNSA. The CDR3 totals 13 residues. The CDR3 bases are TGTGCCAGCAGCTTAGGGCAGAACACTGAAGCTTTCTTT. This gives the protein CASSLGQNTEAFF.

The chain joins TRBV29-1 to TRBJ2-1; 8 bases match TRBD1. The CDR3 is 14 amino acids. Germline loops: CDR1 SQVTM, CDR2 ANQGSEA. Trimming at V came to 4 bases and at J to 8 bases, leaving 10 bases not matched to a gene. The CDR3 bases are TGCAGCGTTGGGGACCCGGACAGGGTCCATGAGCAGTTCTTC. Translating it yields CSVGDPDRVHEQFF.

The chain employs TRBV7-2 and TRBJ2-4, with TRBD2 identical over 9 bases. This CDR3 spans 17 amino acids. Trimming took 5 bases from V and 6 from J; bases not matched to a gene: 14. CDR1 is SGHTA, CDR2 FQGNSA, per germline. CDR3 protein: CASSPRGREGQRNIQYF. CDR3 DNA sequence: TGTGCCAGCAGCCCCAGAGGGCGGGAGGGCCAGAGAAACATTCAGTACTTC.

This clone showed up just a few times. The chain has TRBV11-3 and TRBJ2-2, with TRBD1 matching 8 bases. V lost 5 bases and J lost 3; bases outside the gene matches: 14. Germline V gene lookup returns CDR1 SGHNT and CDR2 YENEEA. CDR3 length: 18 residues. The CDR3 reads CASSQGTGPAEDTGELFF. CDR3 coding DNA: TGTGCCAGCAGCCAGGGGACAGGTCCCGCCGAGGACACCGGGGAGCTGTTTTTT.

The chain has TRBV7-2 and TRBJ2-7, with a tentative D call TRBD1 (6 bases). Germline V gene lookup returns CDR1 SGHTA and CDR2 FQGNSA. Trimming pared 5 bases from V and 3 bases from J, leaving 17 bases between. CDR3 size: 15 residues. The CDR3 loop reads CASSLTPGHLYEQYF. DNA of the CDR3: TGTGCCAGCAGCCTGACCCCGGGACACCTCTACGAGCAGTACTTC.

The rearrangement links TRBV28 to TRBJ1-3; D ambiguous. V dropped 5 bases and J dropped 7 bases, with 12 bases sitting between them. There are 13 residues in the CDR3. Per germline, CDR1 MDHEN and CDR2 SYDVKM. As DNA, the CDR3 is TGTGCCAGCAGTGCCGACCCGCGGAACACCATATATTTT. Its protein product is CASSADPRNTIYF.

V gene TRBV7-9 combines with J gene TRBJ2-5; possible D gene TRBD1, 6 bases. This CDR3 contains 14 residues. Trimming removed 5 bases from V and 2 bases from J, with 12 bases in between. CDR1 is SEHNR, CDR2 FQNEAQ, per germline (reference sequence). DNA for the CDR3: TGTGCCAGCAGCAAACAGGGTTCTCAAGAGACCCAGTACTTC. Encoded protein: CASSKQGSQETQYF.

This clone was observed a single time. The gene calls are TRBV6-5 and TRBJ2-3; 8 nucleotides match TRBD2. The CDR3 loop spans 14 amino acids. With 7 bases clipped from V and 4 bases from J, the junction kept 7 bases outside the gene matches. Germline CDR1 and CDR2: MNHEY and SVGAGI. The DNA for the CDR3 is TGTGCCAGCATGCGGGGGGAGGCAGCAGATACGCAGTATTTT. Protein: CASMRGEAADTQYF.

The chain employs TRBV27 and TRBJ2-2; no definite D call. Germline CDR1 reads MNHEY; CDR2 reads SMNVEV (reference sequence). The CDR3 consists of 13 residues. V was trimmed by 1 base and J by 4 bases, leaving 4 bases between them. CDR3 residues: CASSLFFTGELFF. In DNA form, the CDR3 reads TGTGCCAGCAGTTTATTCTTCACCGGGGAGCTGTTTTTT.

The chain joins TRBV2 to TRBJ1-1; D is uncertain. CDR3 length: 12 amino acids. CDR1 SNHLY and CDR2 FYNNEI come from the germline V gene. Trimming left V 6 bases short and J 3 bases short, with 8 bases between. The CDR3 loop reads CASRGSYTEAFF. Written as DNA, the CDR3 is TGTGCCAGCAGGGGAAGTTACACTGAAGCTTTCTTT.

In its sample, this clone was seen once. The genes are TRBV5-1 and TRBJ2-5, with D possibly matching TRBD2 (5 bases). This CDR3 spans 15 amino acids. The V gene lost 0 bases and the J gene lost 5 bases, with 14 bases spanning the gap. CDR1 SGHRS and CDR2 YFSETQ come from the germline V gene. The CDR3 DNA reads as TGCGCCAGCAGCTTGGAGTCCCTAGCAAGCGAGACCCAGTACTTC. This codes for CASSLESLASETQYF.

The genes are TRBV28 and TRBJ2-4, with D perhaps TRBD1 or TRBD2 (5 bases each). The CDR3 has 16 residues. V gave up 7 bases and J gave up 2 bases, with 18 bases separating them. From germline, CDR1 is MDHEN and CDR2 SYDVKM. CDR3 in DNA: TGTGCCAGCACTCCCGGGACGCCTGCTACCAAAAACATTCAGTACTTC. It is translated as CASTPGTPATKNIQYF. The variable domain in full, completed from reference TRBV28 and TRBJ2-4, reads DVKVTQSSRYLVKRTGEKVFLECVQDMDHENMFWYRQDPGLGLRLIYFSYDVKMKEKGDIPEGYSVSREKKERFSLILESASTNQTSMYLCASTPGTPATKNIQYFGAGTRLSVL.

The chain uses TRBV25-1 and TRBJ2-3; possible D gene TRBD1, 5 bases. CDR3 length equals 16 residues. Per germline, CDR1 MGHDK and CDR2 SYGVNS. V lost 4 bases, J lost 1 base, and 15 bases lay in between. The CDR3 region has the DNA TGTGCCAGCAGTGGATCCCAGGGCTTTGGCACAGATACGCAGTATTTT. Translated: CASSGSQGFGTDTQYF.

The CDR3 DNA follows: TGTGCCAGCAGCTTCTTAGGAGGATTTGTCACCGGGGAGCTGTTTTTT. Protein sequence: CASSFLGGFVTGELFF. V gene TRBV5-4 combines with J gene TRBJ2-2, with D possibly being TRBD2 (5 bases). In germline, CDR1 is SGHNT, CDR2 YYREEE (reference sequence). V was clipped by 2 bases and J by 4 bases, with 15 bases between them. The CDR3 has 16 residues. The whole variable domain, remainder taken from reference TRBV5-4 and TRBJ2-2, is ETGVTQSPTHLIKTRGQQVTLRCSSQSGHNTVSWYQQALGQGPQFIFQYYREEENGRGNFPPRFSGLQFPNYSSELNVNALELDDSALYLCASSFLGGFVTGELFFGEGSRLTVL.

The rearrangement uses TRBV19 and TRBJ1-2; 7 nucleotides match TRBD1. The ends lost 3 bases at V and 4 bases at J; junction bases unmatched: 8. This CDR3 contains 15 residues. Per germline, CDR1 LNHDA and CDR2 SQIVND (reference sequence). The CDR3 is CASSIIGTVSYGYTF. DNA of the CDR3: TGTGCCAGTAGTATTATTGGGACAGTTAGCTATGGCTACACCTTC.

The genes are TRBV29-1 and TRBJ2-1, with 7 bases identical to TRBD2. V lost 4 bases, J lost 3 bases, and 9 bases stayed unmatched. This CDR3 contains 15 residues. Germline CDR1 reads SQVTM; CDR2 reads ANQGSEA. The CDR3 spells CSVGGGIWNYNEQFF. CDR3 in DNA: TGCAGCGTTGGGGGGGGTATATGGAACTACAATGAGCAGTTCTTC.